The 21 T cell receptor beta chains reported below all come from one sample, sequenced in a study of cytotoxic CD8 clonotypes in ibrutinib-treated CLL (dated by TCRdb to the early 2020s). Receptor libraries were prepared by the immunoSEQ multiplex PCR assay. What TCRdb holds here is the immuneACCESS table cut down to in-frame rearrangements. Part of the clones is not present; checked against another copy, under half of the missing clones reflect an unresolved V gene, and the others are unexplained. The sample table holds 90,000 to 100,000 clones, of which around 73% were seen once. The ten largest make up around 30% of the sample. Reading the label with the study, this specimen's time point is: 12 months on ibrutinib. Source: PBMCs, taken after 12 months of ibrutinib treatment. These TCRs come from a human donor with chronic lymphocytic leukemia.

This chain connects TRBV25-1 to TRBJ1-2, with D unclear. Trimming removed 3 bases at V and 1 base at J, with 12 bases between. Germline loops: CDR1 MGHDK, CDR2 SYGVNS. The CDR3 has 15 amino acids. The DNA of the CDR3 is TGTGCCAGCAGTGAGTCAGGACCGAGTAACTATGGCTACACCTTC. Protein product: CASSESGPSNYGYTF.

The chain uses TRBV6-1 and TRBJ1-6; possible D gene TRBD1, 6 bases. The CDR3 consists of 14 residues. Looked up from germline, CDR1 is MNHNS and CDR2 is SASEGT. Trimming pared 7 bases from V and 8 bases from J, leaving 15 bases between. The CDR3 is CASTEGGRYSPLHF. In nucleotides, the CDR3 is TGTGCCAGCACCGAAGGGGGGCGCTATTCACCCCTCCACTTT.

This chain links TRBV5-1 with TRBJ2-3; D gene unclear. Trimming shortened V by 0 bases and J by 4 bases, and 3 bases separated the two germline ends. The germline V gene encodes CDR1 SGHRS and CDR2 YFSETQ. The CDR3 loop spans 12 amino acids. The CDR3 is CASSLGADTQYF. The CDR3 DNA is TGCGCCAGCAGCTTGGGTGCAGATACGCAGTATTTT.

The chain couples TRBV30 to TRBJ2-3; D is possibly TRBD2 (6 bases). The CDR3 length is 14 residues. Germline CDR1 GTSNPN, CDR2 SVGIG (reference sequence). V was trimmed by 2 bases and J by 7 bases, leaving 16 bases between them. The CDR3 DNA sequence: TGTGCCTGGAGTCCGGACCTCGGGGGAAATACGCAGTATTTT. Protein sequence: CAWSPDLGGNTQYF.

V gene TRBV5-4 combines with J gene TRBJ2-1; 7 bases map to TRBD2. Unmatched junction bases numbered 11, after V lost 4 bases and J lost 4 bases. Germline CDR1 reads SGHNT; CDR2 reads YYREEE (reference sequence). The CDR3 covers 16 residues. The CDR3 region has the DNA TGTGCCAGCAGCCCTAGTGGGGGGGGACGTTACAATGAGCAGTTCTTC. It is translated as CASSPSGGGRYNEQFF.

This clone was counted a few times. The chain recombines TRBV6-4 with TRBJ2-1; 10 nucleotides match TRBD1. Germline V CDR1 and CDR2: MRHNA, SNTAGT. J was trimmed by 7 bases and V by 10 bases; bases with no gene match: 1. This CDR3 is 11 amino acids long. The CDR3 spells CATGQGNEQFF. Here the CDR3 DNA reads TGTGCCACGGGACAGGGGAATGAGCAGTTCTTC.

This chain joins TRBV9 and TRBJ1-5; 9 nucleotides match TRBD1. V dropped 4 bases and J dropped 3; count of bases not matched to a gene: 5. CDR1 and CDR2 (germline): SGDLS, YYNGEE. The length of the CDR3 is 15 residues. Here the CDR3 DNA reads TGTGCCAGCAGCCACAGGGGGCTATACAATCAGCCCCAGCATTTT. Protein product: CASSHRGLYNQPQHF.

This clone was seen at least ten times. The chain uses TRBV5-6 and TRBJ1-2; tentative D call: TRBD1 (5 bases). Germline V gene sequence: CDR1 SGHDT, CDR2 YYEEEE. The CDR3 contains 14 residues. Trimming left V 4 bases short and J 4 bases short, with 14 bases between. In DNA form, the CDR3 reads TGTGCCAGCAGCCCGGACAAGGGGAGCTATGGCTACACCTTC. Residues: CASSPDKGSYGYTF.

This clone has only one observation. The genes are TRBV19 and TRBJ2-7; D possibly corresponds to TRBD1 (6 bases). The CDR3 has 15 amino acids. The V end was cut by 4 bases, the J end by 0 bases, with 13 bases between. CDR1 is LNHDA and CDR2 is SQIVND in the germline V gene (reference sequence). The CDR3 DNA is TGTGCCAGTAGTACAACGGGACAAGGCTCCTACGAGCAGTACTTC. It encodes CASSTTGQGSYEQYF. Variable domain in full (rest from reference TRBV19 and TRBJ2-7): DGGITQSPKYLFRKEGQNVTLSCEQNLNHDAMYWYRQDPGQGLRLIYYSQIVNDFQKGDIAEGYSVSREKKESFPLTVTSAQKNPTAFYLCASSTTGQGSYEQYFGPGTRLTVT.

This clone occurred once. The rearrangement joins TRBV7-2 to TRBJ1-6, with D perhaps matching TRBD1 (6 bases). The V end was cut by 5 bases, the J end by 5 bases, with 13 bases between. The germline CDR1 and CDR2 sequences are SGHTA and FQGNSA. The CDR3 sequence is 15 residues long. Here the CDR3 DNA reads TGTGCCAGCAGCCTCCAGGGGTCTCATAATTCACCCCTCCACTTT. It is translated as CASSLQGSHNSPLHF.

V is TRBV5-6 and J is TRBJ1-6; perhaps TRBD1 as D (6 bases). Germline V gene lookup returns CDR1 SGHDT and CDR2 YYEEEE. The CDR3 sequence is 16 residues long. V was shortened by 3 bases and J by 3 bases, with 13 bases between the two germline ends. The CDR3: CASSYTTGNYNSPLHF. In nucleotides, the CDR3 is TGTGCCAGCAGCTATACCACAGGGAACTATAATTCACCCCTCCACTTT.

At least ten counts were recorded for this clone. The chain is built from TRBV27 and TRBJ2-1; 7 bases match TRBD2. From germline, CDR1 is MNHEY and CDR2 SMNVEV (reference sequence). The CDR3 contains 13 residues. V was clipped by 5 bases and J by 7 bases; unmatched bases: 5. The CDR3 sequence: CASSLTSQNEQFF. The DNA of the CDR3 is TGTGCCAGCAGTCTGACTAGCCAAAATGAGCAGTTCTTC.

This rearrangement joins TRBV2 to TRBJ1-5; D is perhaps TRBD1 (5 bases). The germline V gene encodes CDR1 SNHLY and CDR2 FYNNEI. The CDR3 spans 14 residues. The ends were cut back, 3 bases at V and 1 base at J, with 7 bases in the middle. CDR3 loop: CASSEEGSNQPQHF. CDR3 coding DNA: TGTGCCAGCAGTGAGGAGGGGAGCAATCAGCCCCAGCATTTT.

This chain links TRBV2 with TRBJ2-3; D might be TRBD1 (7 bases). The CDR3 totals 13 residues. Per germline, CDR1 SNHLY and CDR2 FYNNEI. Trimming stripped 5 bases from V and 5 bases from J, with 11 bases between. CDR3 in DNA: TGTGCCAGCAGTTCAGGGGGGATAGATACGCAGTATTTT. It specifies CASSSGGIDTQYF.

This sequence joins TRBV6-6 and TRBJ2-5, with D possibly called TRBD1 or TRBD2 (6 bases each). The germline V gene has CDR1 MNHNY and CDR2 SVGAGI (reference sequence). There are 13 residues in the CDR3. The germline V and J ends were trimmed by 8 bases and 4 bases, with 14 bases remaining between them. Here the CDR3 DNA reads TGTGCCAGCCAGAGGGGGGACGGAGAGACCCAGTACTTC. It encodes CASQRGDGETQYF.

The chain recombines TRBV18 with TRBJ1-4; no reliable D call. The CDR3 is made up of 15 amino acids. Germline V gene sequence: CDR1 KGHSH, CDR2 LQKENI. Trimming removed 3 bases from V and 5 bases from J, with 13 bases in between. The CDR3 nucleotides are TGTGCCAGCTCACCCACAGCGAGTTTAAATGAAAAACTGTTTTTT. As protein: CASSPTASLNEKLFF.

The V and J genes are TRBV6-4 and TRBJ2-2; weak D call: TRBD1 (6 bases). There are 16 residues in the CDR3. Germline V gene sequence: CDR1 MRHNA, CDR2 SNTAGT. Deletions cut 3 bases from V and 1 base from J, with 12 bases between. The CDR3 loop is CASSEQGTQNTGELFF. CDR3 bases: TGTGCCAGCAGTGAACAGGGTACGCAGAACACCGGGGAGCTGTTTTTT.

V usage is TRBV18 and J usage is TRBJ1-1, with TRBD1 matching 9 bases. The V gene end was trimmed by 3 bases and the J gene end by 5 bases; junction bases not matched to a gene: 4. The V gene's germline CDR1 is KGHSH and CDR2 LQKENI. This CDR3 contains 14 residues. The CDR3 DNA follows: TGTGCCAGCTCACCCACAGGGGGCAAAACTGAAGCTTTCTTT. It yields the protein CASSPTGGKTEAFF.

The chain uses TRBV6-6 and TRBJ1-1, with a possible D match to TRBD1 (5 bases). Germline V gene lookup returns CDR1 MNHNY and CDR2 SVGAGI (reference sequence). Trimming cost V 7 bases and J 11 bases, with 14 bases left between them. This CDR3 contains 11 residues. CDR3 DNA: TGTGCCAGCAACCAACGGGGCTGGGCTTTCTTT. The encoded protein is CASNQRGWAFF.

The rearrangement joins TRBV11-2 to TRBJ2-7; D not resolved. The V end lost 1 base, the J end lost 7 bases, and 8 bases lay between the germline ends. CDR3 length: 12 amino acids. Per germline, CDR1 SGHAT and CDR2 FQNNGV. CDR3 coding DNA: TGTGCCAGCAGCTTAGGCGGAATTGAGCAGTACTTC. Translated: CASSLGGIEQYF.

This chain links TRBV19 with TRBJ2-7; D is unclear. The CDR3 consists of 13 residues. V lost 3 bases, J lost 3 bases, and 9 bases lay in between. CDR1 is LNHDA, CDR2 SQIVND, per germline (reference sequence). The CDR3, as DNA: TGTGCCAGTAGTATCGCCGGCGGCTACGAGCAGTACTTC. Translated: CASSIAGGYEQYF.